The entry below describes one T cell receptor beta chain. Per the authors' pipeline: Amplification with reference gene primers provided the estimates of nucleated cell counts. This table comes from immunoSEQ multiplex PCR, and its TCRdb copy is limited to in-frame clones, with some not included. The V and J calls and the clone size are those of that table, but D and trimming were determined from the DNA. The data show about 210,000 clones, about 91% seen once. The data belong to a study of blood T cell repertoires in COVID-19. Study information: The study drew acute and convalescent COVID-19 samples from the United States, Italy and Spain. T cells, B-cell-depleted T cells, or PBMCs provided the cDNA or gDNA that served as material.

The source is a woman aged 40-49 years with acute or convalescent COVID-19. Sequencing was performed on peripheral blood.

The CDR3 DNA sequence: TGTGCCAGCAGCGTAGGGGAGGGATTCAACACTGAAGCTTTCTTT. Its translation: CASSVGEGFNTEAFF. This rearrangement joins TRBV9 to TRBJ1-1; D not resolved. This CDR3 comprises 15 residues. The V and J ends lost 0 bases and 2 bases respectively, with 11 bases between them. The germline gives CDR1 SGDLS, CDR2 YYNGEE. Drawing the rest from reference TRBV9 and TRBJ1-1, the complete variable domain is DSGVTQTPKHLITATGQRVTLRCSPRSGDLSVYWYQQSLDQGLQFLIQYYNGEERAKGNILERFSAQQFPDLHSELNLSSLELGDSALYFCASSVGEGFNTEAFFGQGTRLTVV.